The T cell receptor (beta chain) under discussion was sequenced for a study of T cell responses to AZD1222 COVID-19 vaccine. Turning to the study itself: The analysis combined second doses at about 4 or about 12 weeks.

The CDR3 has 16 amino acids. Trimming removed 4 bases from V and 1 base from J, with 17 bases in between. Germline CDR1 SGHRS, CDR2 YFSETQ. Sequencing used immunoSEQ multiplex PCR; TCRdb keeps in-frame clones, though not all of them. This table holds fewer than 120,000 clones, around 93% found once. The rearrangement joins TRBV5-1 to TRBJ1-1, with TRBD1 as a possible D gene (5 bases). The TCR originated in an adult in good health. The starting material was peripheral blood, obtained on day 0 of AZD1222 vaccination. CDR3 DNA sequence: TGCGCCAGCAGCCCTACAGACGGCGGGGGGAACACTGAAGCTTTCTTT. As protein: CASSPTDGGGNTEAFF.